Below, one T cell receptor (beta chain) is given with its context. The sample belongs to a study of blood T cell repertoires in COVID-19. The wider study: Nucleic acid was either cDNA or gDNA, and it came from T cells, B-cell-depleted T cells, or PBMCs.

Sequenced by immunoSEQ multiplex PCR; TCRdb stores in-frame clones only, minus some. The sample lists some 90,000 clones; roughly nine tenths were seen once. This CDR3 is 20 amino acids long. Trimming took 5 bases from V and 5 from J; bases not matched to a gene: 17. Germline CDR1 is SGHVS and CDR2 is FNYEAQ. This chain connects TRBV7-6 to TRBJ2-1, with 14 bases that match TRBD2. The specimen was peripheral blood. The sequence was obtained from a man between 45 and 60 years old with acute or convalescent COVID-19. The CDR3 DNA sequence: TGTGCCAGCAGCGCAAGACTAGCGGGAGGGGGCCGGGACCCCGACAATGAGCAGTTCTTC. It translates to CASSARLAGGGRDPDNEQFF.